This is a list of T cell receptor beta chains from one sample in a study of OX40 agonist ivuxolimab in advanced cancers. Profiled with immunoSEQ multiplex PCR; TCRdb holds only in-frame clones, not every one. The sample consists of under 90,000 clones, more than 85% of them appearing once. Here the sequenced sample was CD4+ or CD8+ T cells sorted from blood, taken in a trial of the OX40 agonist ivuxolimab. These receptor sequences come from an adult with an advanced solid tumor such as melanoma, head and neck, liver or kidney cancer. CDR3s include the opening cysteine and the closing phenylalanine or tryptophan. Fields, in order: D gene, J gene, clone size, V gene, CDR3 protein, CDR3 DNA. A D gene is named only where the DNA matches it firmly. Clone size, where shown, is once, few, many, or a class for clones that have expanded.

d_gene: TRBD1
j_gene: TRBJ2-7
abundance: .
v_gene: TRBV5-1
CDR3aa: CASRIGTASSYEQYF
CDR3nt: TGCGCCAGCCGCATCGGGACAGCCAGCTCCTACGAGCAGTACTTC

d_gene: .
j_gene: TRBJ1-1
abundance: few
v_gene: TRBV5-1
CDR3aa: CASSWGQNTEAFF
CDR3nt: TGCGCCAGCAGCTGGGGACAGAACACTGAAGCTTTCTTT

d_gene: .
j_gene: TRBJ2-7
abundance: .
v_gene: TRBV6-6
CDR3aa: CASSYARDREQYF
CDR3nt: TGTGCCAGCAGTTACGCCCGGGACCGGGAGCAGTACTTC

d_gene: TRBD2
j_gene: TRBJ2-7
abundance: .
v_gene: TRBV5-1
CDR3aa: CASSDGLAGGTIDEQYF
CDR3nt: TGCGCCAGCAGCGACGGACTAGCGGGGGGCACGATCGACGAGCAGTACTTC

d_gene: .
j_gene: TRBJ1-6
abundance: .
v_gene: TRBV19
CDR3aa: CASSITNLRGSPLHF
CDR3nt: TGTGCCAGTAGTATTACCAATCTCCGGGGTTCACCCCTCCACTTT

d_gene: TRBD2
j_gene: TRBJ2-1
abundance: .
v_gene: TRBV6-5
CDR3aa: CASSYTGTSSEQFF
CDR3nt: TGTGCCAGCAGTTACACCGGGACTAGCTCTGAGCAGTTCTTC

d_gene: TRBD2
j_gene: TRBJ2-1
abundance: .
v_gene: TRBV7-9
CDR3aa: CASSSEVGLNYNEQFF
CDR3nt: TGTGCCAGCAGCTCGGAGGTGGGACTAAACTACAATGAGCAGTTCTTC

d_gene: TRBD1
j_gene: TRBJ1-6
abundance: few
v_gene: TRBV2
CDR3aa: CASRTGTGSSPLHF
CDR3nt: TGTGCCAGCAGAACCGGGACAGGGAGTTCACCCCTCCACTTT

d_gene: .
j_gene: TRBJ1-5
abundance: once
v_gene: TRBV6-6
CDR3aa: CASIKTGNQPQHF
CDR3nt: TGTGCCAGCATCAAGACTGGGAATCAGCCCCAGCATTTT

d_gene: TRBD1
j_gene: TRBJ2-7
abundance: .
v_gene: TRBV6-1
CDR3aa: CASSTGTVYEQYF
CDR3nt: TGTGCCAGCAGTACCGGGACAGTCTACGAGCAGTACTTC

d_gene: .
j_gene: TRBJ2-1
abundance: once
v_gene: TRBV28
CDR3aa: CASSSVLWGNEQFF
CDR3nt: TGTGCCAGCTCATCGGTACTTTGGGGCAATGAGCAGTTCTTC

d_gene: .
j_gene: TRBJ2-1
abundance: .
v_gene: TRBV4-1
CDR3aa: CASSTWPGTSYNEQFF
CDR3nt: TGCGCCAGCAGCACCTGGCCCGGGACTTCTTACAATGAGCAGTTCTTC

d_gene: TRBD1
j_gene: TRBJ1-2
abundance: .
v_gene: TRBV6-1
CDR3aa: CASSEKGAIYGYTF
CDR3nt: TGTGCCAGCAGTGAAAAGGGGGCGATCTATGGCTACACCTTC

d_gene: TRBD2
j_gene: TRBJ2-7
abundance: .
v_gene: TRBV4-2
CDR3aa: CASSPLGTRNEQYF
CDR3nt: TGTGCCAGCAGCCCCCTAGGGACTAGGAACGAGCAGTACTTC

d_gene: .
j_gene: TRBJ2-7
abundance: .
v_gene: TRBV7-9
CDR3aa: CASRDTAYEQYF
CDR3nt: TGTGCCAGCCGGGACACCGCCTACGAGCAGTACTTC

d_gene: .
j_gene: TRBJ1-1
abundance: .
v_gene: TRBV13
CDR3aa: CASSPQRNTEAFF
CDR3nt: TGTGCCAGCAGCCCTCAGAGGAACACTGAAGCTTTCTTT

d_gene: .
j_gene: TRBJ1-2
abundance: .
v_gene: TRBV2
CDR3aa: CASSDGGALYGYTF
CDR3nt: TGTGCCAGCAGTGACGGGGGGGCTCTCTATGGCTACACCTTC

d_gene: TRBD1
j_gene: TRBJ2-1
abundance: .
v_gene: TRBV27
CDR3aa: CASSPPTGGGWFVEQFF
CDR3nt: TGTGCCAGCAGTCCCCCGACAGGGGGCGGGTGGTTTGTTGAGCAGTTCTTC

d_gene: TRBD2
j_gene: TRBJ2-2
abundance: few
v_gene: TRBV6-5
CDR3aa: CASSLAGGSGELFF
CDR3nt: TGTGCCAGCAGTCTAGCGGGGGGATCGGGGGAGCTGTTTTTT

d_gene: TRBD2
j_gene: TRBJ2-7
abundance: .
v_gene: TRBV14
CDR3aa: CASSQPGLAGSYEQYF
CDR3nt: TGTGCCAGCAGCCAACCGGGACTAGCGGGGTCCTACGAGCAGTACTTC

d_gene: .
j_gene: TRBJ2-7
abundance: .
v_gene: TRBV11-1
CDR3aa: CASSPRASLSYEQYF
CDR3nt: TGTGCCAGCAGCCCCCGGGCGTCCCTCTCCTACGAGCAGTACTTC

d_gene: TRBD2
j_gene: TRBJ2-7
abundance: .
v_gene: TRBV11-2
CDR3aa: CASSGGLAGSHEQYF
CDR3nt: TGTGCCAGCAGCGGGGGACTAGCGGGATCCCACGAGCAGTACTTC

d_gene: .
j_gene: TRBJ2-5
abundance: .
v_gene: TRBV12-5
CDR3aa: CASGLVGGALETQYF
CDR3nt: TGTGCTAGTGGTCTTGTTGGGGGGGCCCTGGAGACCCAGTACTTC

d_gene: .
j_gene: TRBJ1-4
abundance: .
v_gene: TRBV30
CDR3aa: CAWSWTREKLFF
CDR3nt: TGTGCCTGGAGTTGGACAAGGGAAAAACTGTTTTTT

d_gene: .
j_gene: TRBJ1-5
abundance: .
v_gene: TRBV15
CDR3aa: CATSREGGPQHF
CDR3nt: TGTGCCACCAGCAGAGAAGGTGGGCCCCAGCATTTT

d_gene: .
j_gene: TRBJ2-2
abundance: .
v_gene: TRBV29-1
CDR3aa: CSVEIGQAVGELFF
CDR3nt: TGCAGCGTTGAAATAGGGCAGGCGGTGGGGGAGCTGTTTTTT

d_gene: .
j_gene: TRBJ1-2
abundance: .
v_gene: TRBV27
CDR3aa: CASSLRAGYYGYTF
CDR3nt: TGTGCCAGCAGTTTAAGGGCGGGGTACTACGGCTACACCTTC

d_gene: .
j_gene: TRBJ2-2
abundance: .
v_gene: TRBV7-3
CDR3aa: CASSLTGTANTGELFF
CDR3nt: TGTGCCAGCAGCTTAACCGGGACCGCCAACACCGGGGAGCTGTTTTTT

d_gene: .
j_gene: TRBJ2-7
abundance: .
v_gene: TRBV11-2
CDR3aa: CASSLTQVFGTPSYEQYF
CDR3nt: TGTGCCAGCAGCTTAACCCAAGTGTTCGGGACACCATCATACGAGCAGTACTTC

d_gene: .
j_gene: TRBJ1-3
abundance: .
v_gene: TRBV6-5
CDR3aa: CASSPHSGNTIYF
CDR3nt: TGTGCCAGCAGCCCCCATTCTGGAAACACCATATATTTT

d_gene: TRBD1
j_gene: TRBJ1-2
abundance: .
v_gene: TRBV19
CDR3aa: CASRRDRTYGYTF
CDR3nt: TGTGCCAGTAGGCGGGACAGAACCTATGGCTACACCTTC

d_gene: .
j_gene: TRBJ1-2
abundance: .
v_gene: TRBV6-1
CDR3aa: CASSNRVWGYTF
CDR3nt: TGTGCCAGCAGTAACAGAGTATGGGGCTACACCTTC

d_gene: .
j_gene: TRBJ2-3
abundance: few
v_gene: TRBV7-6
CDR3aa: CASSPFRDTDTQYF
CDR3nt: TGTGCCAGCAGCCCCTTCCGGGACACAGATACGCAGTATTTT